One and the same sample provided the 18 T cell receptor beta chains below, sequenced in a study of regulatory T cells in long-lasting Graves disease. Time point indicated: newly diagnosed GD, antithyroid drugs for less than 3 months. After RNA was extracted from PBMCs, the TCR library was made from it. Combining iRepertoire HTBI primers with Arm-PCR of CDR3 regions, the authors built TCR beta libraries. TCRdb analysed the multiplex PCR reads with MiXCR anew, one entry per CDR3 protein. The sample includes approximately 400,000 distinct CDR3 sequences, 12% of them seen just once. This sample was shared with a second study, whose subject was T cells in Graves' hyperthyroidism and ophthalmopathy.

The sequences come from peripheral blood mononuclear cells (PBMCs), collected at new diagnosis, from a patient treated with antithyroid drugs. The receptors were sampled from a woman younger than 35 with Graves disease.

J is TRBJ1-4 and V is TRBV12-3 or TRBV12-4; D is unclear. Trimming shortened V by 5 bases and J by 7 bases, and 17 bases separated the two germline ends. The CDR3 sequence is 15 residues long. DNA of the CDR3: TGTGCCAGCAGTCCCTCGATGCCCGGTGTTGAAAAACTGTTTTTT. It is translated as CASSPSMPGVEKLFF.

The chain links TRBV11-1 to TRBJ2-3; TRBD1 might be the D (6 bases). The J call is doubtful: the DNA matches TRBJ2-5 better. The germline gives CDR1 SGHAT, CDR2 FQDESV (reference sequence). CDR3 size: 16 residues. The chain's CDR3 is CASSLGGQGRPGTQYF. The CDR3 DNA sequence: TGTGCCAGCAGCTTAGGAGGGCAGGGGCGTCCGGGGACCCAGTACTTC.

As concerns this clonotype: The likely explanation is a read error, given a far larger clone one base away. The chain joins TRBV28 to TRBJ2-4; TRBD1 matches at 11 bases. Germline V gene sequence: CDR1 MDHEN, CDR2 SYDVKM. The CDR3 has 18 amino acids. V was pared by 4 bases and J by 13 bases, with 21 bases of the junction left unmatched. The chain's CDR3 is CASSSPGGTGGSYNEQYF. The CDR3 DNA sequence: TGTGCCAGCAGTTCACCGGGGGGGACAGGGGGTTCCTACAATGAGCAGTACTTC.

The chain recombines TRBV5-6 with TRBJ1-1; no definite D call. The CDR3 is 17 residues long. Trimming stripped 1 base from V and 0 bases from J, with 16 bases between. The germline CDR1 and CDR2 sequences are SGHDT and YYEEEE. The CDR3 reads CASSLYAEHLLNTEAFF. The CDR3 nucleotides are TGTGCCAGCAGCTTGTACGCAGAACACCTGTTGAACACTGAAGCTTTCTTT.

This clonotype was recorded many times. V and J are TRBV28 and TRBJ1-2; 10 bases line up with TRBD1. Germline V lookup: CDR1 MDHEN, CDR2 SYDVKM. Unmatched junction bases numbered 7, after V lost 4 bases and J lost 8 bases. The CDR3 has 14 amino acids. CDR3 sequence (DNA): TGTGCCAGCAGTTGGGGACAGGGGAATGGCGGCTACACCTTC. It yields the protein CASSWGQGNGGYTF.

The rearrangement uses TRBV20-1 and TRBJ2-7; 10 bases are shared with TRBD2. The V segment lost 1 base and the J segment 0 bases; nucleotides outside the gene matches: 12. Germline lookup yields CDR1 DFQATT and CDR2 SNEGSKA (reference sequence). The CDR3 contains 18 residues. The CDR3 here is CSARATGTSAQHSYEQYF. The CDR3, as DNA: TGCAGTGCTAGAGCGACCGGGACTAGCGCTCAGCACTCCTACGAGCAGTACTTC.

At least ten counts were recorded for this clonotype. V gene TRBV4-2 combines with J gene TRBJ1-1, with D unclear. The germline CDR1 and CDR2 sequences are LGHNA and YNFKEQ. This CDR3 is built from 15 residues. V was trimmed by 1 base and J by 5 bases, leaving 14 bases between them. CDR3 protein: CASSQGTRLSTEAFF. Here the CDR3 DNA reads TGTGCCAGCAGCCAAGGCACGAGGTTGTCAACTGAAGCTTTCTTT.

The table lists this clonotype with many counts. The V and J genes are TRBV20-1 and TRBJ1-1; D is unclear. The CDR3 extends over 12 amino acids. V was cut by 6 bases and J by 2 bases, with 10 bases left in between. Germline V gene data show CDR1 as DFQATT and CDR2 as SNEGSKA (reference sequence). The CDR3 here is CSAFRPNTEAFF. The DNA for the CDR3 is TGCAGTGCCTTCCGCCCCAACACTGAAGCTTTCTTT.

The V call is TRBV4-3, the J call TRBJ2-5; the match to TRBD2 covers 14 bases. V gave up 3 bases and J gave up 2 bases; unmatched junction bases: 5. The germline CDR1 and CDR2 sequences are LGHNA and YSLEER. The CDR3 length is 17 residues. CDR3 amino acids: CASSQGLAGVGQETQYF. The CDR3 DNA reads as TGCGCCAGCAGCCAGGGACTAGCGGGAGTGGGGCAAGAGACCCAGTACTTC.

This clonotype was found many times. This rearrangement joins TRBV2 to TRBJ2-7; 8 bases are shared with TRBD2. The CDR3 consists of 15 residues. Germline V gives CDR1 SNHLY, CDR2 FYNNEI. V dropped 3 bases and J dropped 1; count of bases not matched to a gene: 5. Here the CDR3 DNA reads TGTGCCAGCAGTGAGGGACTAGGGACTTCCTACGAGCAGTACTTC. Translation gives CASSEGLGTSYEQYF.

A note on this clonotype: A read error is likely here: a far larger clone is one base away. CDR3 sequence (DNA): TGCAGTGCTAGAGTAGGTAGCAGAGGCGAGCAGCTCTTC. Its translation: CSARVGSRGEQLF. This rearrangement joins TRBV20-1 to TRBJ2-4; D is unclear. This CDR3 region has 13 residues. From germline, CDR1 is DFQATT and CDR2 SNEGSKA (reference sequence).

In its sample, this clonotype was seen many times. The CDR3 region has the DNA TGCGCCAGCAGCCGCCGGACCTCTCAACTCTTCAATGAGCAGTTCTTC. Translated: CASSRRTSQLFNEQFF. V is TRBV5-1 and J is TRBJ2-1; D remains ambiguous. V shed 4 bases and J shed 6 bases, with 20 bases lying between them. The CDR3 has 16 residues. Germline V CDR1 and CDR2: SGHRS, YFSETQ.

At least ten counts were recorded for this clonotype. The genes are TRBV20-1 and TRBJ2-6; D unclear. Trimming pared 5 bases from V and 0 bases from J, leaving 8 bases between. Germline lookup yields CDR1 DFQATT and CDR2 SNEGSKA (reference sequence). CDR3 length: 14 amino acids. CDR3 bases: TGCAGTGCTTCCGACATCTCTGGGGCCAACGTCCTGACTTTC. Encoded protein: CSASDISGANVLTF.

This clonotype was counted between two and nine times. The chain recombines TRBV4-3 with TRBJ2-3; D may be TRBD2 (5 bases). Germline V gives CDR1 LGHNA, CDR2 YSLEER. With 2 bases removed from V and 1 base from J, the gap between germline ends came to 10 bases. This CDR3 region has 15 residues. The CDR3 sequence: CASSQFMRGTDTQYF. The CDR3 coding sequence is TGCGCCAGCAGCCAATTTATGCGGGGCACAGATACGCAGTATTTT.

The V and J genes are TRBV7-3 and TRBJ2-1; no clear D. Germline CDR1 reads SGHTA; CDR2 reads FQGTGA. This CDR3 is built from 14 residues. The V end lost 3 bases, the J end lost 4 bases, and 10 bases lay between the germline ends. The DNA of the CDR3 is TGTGCCAGCAGCTTCGACTCGAGGTACAATGAGCAGTTCTTC. Its translation: CASSFDSRYNEQFF.

This clonotype was counted ten times or more. The chain combines TRBV7-3 with TRBJ2-1; 7 nucleotides align to TRBD2. Germline V gene data show CDR1 as SGHTA and CDR2 as FQGTGA. V lost 3 bases and J lost 4; bases outside the gene matches: 3. CDR3 length: 14 residues. This CDR3 reads CASSLGGSYNEQFF. In DNA, the CDR3 is TGTGCCAGCAGCTTGGGGGGGAGTTACAATGAGCAGTTCTTC.

Many counts were recorded for this clonotype. CDR3: CASGGTLAKNIQYF. The CDR3 DNA reads as TGTGCCAGCGGAGGGACTTTAGCCAAAAACATTCAGTACTTC. The chain combines TRBV12-3 or TRBV12-4 with TRBJ2-4; maybe TRBD2 (6 bases). The CDR3 runs to 14 residues. V gave up 8 bases and J gave up 0 bases, with 11 bases separating them.

This chain joins TRBV28 and TRBJ1-4; D perhaps matches TRBD1 (6 bases). Deletions cut 6 bases from V and 5 bases from J, with 16 bases between. The CDR3 length is 15 residues. CDR1 MDHEN and CDR2 SYDVKM come from the germline V gene. CDR3 amino acids: CASSFWGQWNEKLFF. The DNA of the CDR3 is TGTGCCAGCAGCTTCTGGGGACAATGGAATGAAAAACTGTTTTTT.